What follows describes a single T cell receptor beta chain. What it recognizes is unknown. Replicate sorted-subset PCRs were loaded with about 0.2 ug DNA, about 31,000 T cell genomes. Using immunoSEQ multiplex PCR, the repertoire was profiled, and TCRdb retains in-frame clones only, with some absent. Of 2 million to 2.5 million clones listed, 80% to 95% are singletons. This specimen belongs to a study of shared clonotypes between healthy human individuals. Study results and limitations: Richness estimates generally favored naive over memory subsets.

CDR1 and CDR2 (germline): SGHNT, YYREEE (reference sequence). V was pared by 6 bases and J by 3 bases, with 8 bases of the junction left unmatched. This CDR3 has 16 residues. The chain is built from TRBV5-4 and TRBJ2-6; 8 bases match TRBD1. The specimen was naive CD4+ T cells from PBMCs. Noted subset: CD45RA+ positively selected. The TCR comes from a man in his late teens or twenties in good health. Some clones in this sample may be carry-over from other donors' samples. CDR3 in DNA: TGTGCCAGCACTACAGGGGGAAATTTTGGGGCCAACGTCCTGACTTTC. The encoded protein is CASTTGGNFGANVLTF.